The 26 T cell receptor beta chains in this list originate from one sample, sequenced in a study of identical twins. One entry per CDR3 protein, called by TCRdb with MiXCR from the 5' RACE reads. Of approximately 680,000 distinct CDR3 sequences listed, about 7.1% were seen once; the top ten hold roughly 1.6%. The sample was also linked to a second study, of yellow fever vaccine responses in identical twins.

Source material: PBMCs. These receptor sequences come from a woman aged 18-30 years in good health.

This clonotype was seen ten or more times. The chain joins TRBV12-3 or TRBV12-4 to TRBJ1-3; D gene unclear. The CDR3 contains 13 residues. V lost 8 bases to trimming and J lost 0 bases, with 8 bases between them. CDR3 DNA sequence: TGTGCCAGCGGGCGAAACTCTGGAAACACCATATATTTT. This encodes CASGRNSGNTIYF.

This clonotype was seen at least ten times. The chain uses TRBV4-1 and TRBJ2-3, with no clear D. The germline gives CDR1 MGHRA, CDR2 YSYEKL. The V end lost 4 bases, the J end lost 0 bases, and 11 bases lay between the germline ends. This CDR3 is built from 15 residues. CDR3 sequence (DNA): TGCGCCAGCAGCCTCGGCAGTACTAGCACAGATACGCAGTATTTT. Translated: CASSLGSTSTDTQYF.

This clonotype has at least ten counts. The chain links TRBV29-1 to TRBJ2-1; TRBD1 or TRBD2 may be the D gene (5 bases each). V shed 4 bases and J shed 13 bases, with 17 bases lying between them. Germline V gene lookup returns CDR1 SQVTM and CDR2 ANQGSEA. This CDR3 comprises 12 residues. CDR3 in amino acids: CSVVGNGTRQFF. The CDR3 DNA reads as TGCAGCGTTGTGGGGAACGGGACCCGACAGTTCTTC.

At least ten counts were recorded for this clonotype. V usage is TRBV7-8 and J usage is TRBJ2-5; 10 bases map to TRBD1. The CDR3 spans 17 residues. Germline trimming cut 5 bases from V and 2 bases from J; bases unmatched to any gene: 11. Germline CDR1 and CDR2: SGHVS and FQNEAQ. The CDR3 spells CASSQARPGQGQETQYF. The CDR3, as DNA: TGTGCCAGCAGCCAAGCAAGGCCGGGACAGGGGCAAGAGACCCAGTACTTC.

This chain connects TRBV20-1 to TRBJ2-3, with 8 bases aligning to TRBD2. Germline V gene sequence: CDR1 DFQATT, CDR2 SNEGSKA (reference sequence). V was clipped by 8 bases and J by 5 bases; unmatched bases: 15. The CDR3 extends over 15 amino acids. The CDR3 sequence: CSLSGGGSKEDTQYF. In DNA, the CDR3 is TGCAGTCTAAGTGGCGGGGGGAGTAAAGAAGATACGCAGTATTTT.

In regard to this clonotype: At one boundary the junction diverges from the germline segment, which might be a read error. The V gene is TRBV12-3 or TRBV12-4, the J gene TRBJ2-5, with D unclear. The CDR3 is made up of 12 amino acids. CDR3 nucleotide sequence: TGTGCCGGCAGTGAATCGGTAGAGACCCAGTACTTC. This translates into CAGSESVETQYF.

This clonotype came up once. V gene TRBV10-3 combines with J gene TRBJ2-7, with 8 positions matching TRBD2. The CDR3 is 16 residues long. Germline values: CDR1 ENHRY, CDR2 SYGVKD. The trim removed 6 bases at V and 0 bases at J, leaving 10 bases unmatched. The CDR3 region has the DNA TGTGCCATCAGGGGGGTGACTAGCGAGTCCTCCTACGAGCAGTACTTC. Translation: CAIRGVTSESSYEQYF.

Only a few counts were recorded for this clonotype. Here the CDR3 reads CASSEAGLAGLYEQYF. As DNA, the CDR3 is TGTGCCAGCAGTGAAGCGGGGCTAGCGGGCCTCTACGAGCAGTACTTC. The chain joins TRBV6-1 to TRBJ2-7; 8 bases fit TRBD2. The CDR3 loop spans 16 amino acids. From germline, CDR1 is MNHNS and CDR2 SASEGT. V gave up 0 bases and J gave up 3 bases; unmatched junction bases: 7.

Many counts were recorded for this clonotype. This chain connects TRBV5-1 to TRBJ2-1, with 7 bases matching TRBD2. Germline-derived CDR1 and CDR2 are SGHRS and YFSETQ. Trimming cost V 0 bases and J 1 base; bases outside gene matches: 4. The CDR3 contains 16 residues. CDR3 sequence reads: CASSLAVGGSYNEQFF. The CDR3, as DNA: TGCGCCAGCAGCTTGGCCGTGGGGGGGTCCTACAATGAGCAGTTCTTC.

This clonotype was recorded at least ten times. This chain connects TRBV4-1 to TRBJ2-1, with D perhaps matching TRBD2 (5 bases). This CDR3 is 16 amino acids long. V lost 4 bases to trimming and J lost 7 bases, with 20 bases between them. CDR1 MGHRA and CDR2 YSYEKL come from the germline V gene. CDR3 bases: TGCGCCAGCAGCCTCTCACCCTCGGGATTCTGGAATGAGCAGTTCTTC. As protein: CASSLSPSGFWNEQFF.

The table lists this clonotype with many counts. J is TRBJ2-5 and V is TRBV5-1; unclear D gene. Per germline, CDR1 SGHRS and CDR2 YFSETQ. V lost 4 bases to trimming and J lost 5 bases, with 12 bases between them. There are 13 residues in the CDR3. The CDR3 region is CASSRGARETQYF. For the CDR3, the DNA is TGCGCCAGCAGCCGAGGTGCTAGGGAGACCCAGTACTTC.

V and J are TRBV9 and TRBJ2-1, with D possibly being TRBD2 (5 bases). The CDR3 has 12 residues. V was trimmed by 2 bases and J by 9 bases, leaving 9 bases between them. Per germline, CDR1 SGDLS and CDR2 YYNGEE. In nucleotides, the CDR3 is TGTGCCAGCAGCGTTGTAGGGAGTGAGCAGTTCTTC. Encoded protein: CASSVVGSEQFF.

This clonotype was seen a handful of times. This sequence joins TRBV3-1 and TRBJ2-1; D might be TRBD2 (6 bases). This CDR3 spans 17 amino acids. The germline V gene has CDR1 LGHDT and CDR2 YNNKEL (reference sequence). Trimming shortened V by 4 bases and J by 0 bases, and 16 bases separated the two germline ends. The CDR3 region is CASSPAGGAPSYNEQFF. The DNA for the CDR3 is TGTGCCAGCAGCCCCGCTGGCGGGGCACCCTCCTACAATGAGCAGTTCTTC.

This clonotype was picked up many times. The chain employs TRBV5-5 and TRBJ2-7; 10 nucleotides align to TRBD2. CDR1 SGHKS and CDR2 YYEKEE come from the germline V gene (reference sequence). After removal of 0 bases from V and 7 bases from J, the junction contained 13 bases not matched to a gene. There are 17 residues in the CDR3. The CDR3 sequence: CASSLVRTSGSFGEQYF. CDR3 in DNA: TGTGCCAGCAGCTTGGTTCGGACTAGCGGTAGTTTCGGGGAGCAGTACTTC.

The chain combines TRBV6-1 with TRBJ1-5; D uncertain. Germline loops: CDR1 MNHNS, CDR2 SASEGT. V lost 4 bases and J 7 bases, leaving 11 bases between the germline ends. The CDR3 consists of 13 residues. The CDR3 coding sequence is TGTGCCAGCAGTGTGGAGGTCAGGCAGCCCCAGCATTTT. It specifies CASSVEVRQPQHF.

The chain uses TRBV19 and TRBJ2-2; no reliable D call. Germline lookup yields CDR1 LNHDA and CDR2 SQIVND (reference sequence). Trimming pared 0 bases from V and 13 bases from J, leaving 12 bases between. This CDR3 has 13 amino acids. CDR3 bases: TGTGCCAGTAGTATAGATCCCTCCAAAAGGCTGTTTTTT. Its translation: CASSIDPSKRLFF.

The chain couples TRBV6-2 or TRBV6-3 to TRBJ2-2; 11 nucleotides match TRBD2. Trimming cost V 0 bases and J 7 bases; bases outside gene matches: 13. Per the germline V gene, CDR1 is MNHEY and CDR2 is SVGEGT. This CDR3 region has 19 residues. The chain's CDR3 is CASSYSSSGGAQVIGELFF. CDR3 in DNA: TGTGCCAGCAGTTACTCGAGTAGCGGGGGGGCCCAAGTAATCGGGGAGCTGTTTTTT.

In its sample, this clonotype was seen a few times. This chain joins TRBV9 and TRBJ2-7; D is ambiguous. The length of the CDR3 is 13 residues. V shed 0 bases and J shed 6 bases, with 10 bases lying between them. Germline V gene data show CDR1 as SGDLS and CDR2 as YYNGEE. This CDR3 is CASSVEWHSEQYF. Here the CDR3 DNA reads TGTGCCAGCAGCGTAGAGTGGCATTCCGAGCAGTACTTC.

This clonotype was recorded at least ten times. The V gene is TRBV20-1, the J gene TRBJ2-5; 8 bases are a match to TRBD2. The germline gives CDR1 DFQATT, CDR2 SNEGSKA (reference sequence). The CDR3 has 14 residues. Trimming cost V 6 bases and J 2 bases; bases outside gene matches: 8. The CDR3 sequence is CSARLSGKQETQYF. As DNA, the CDR3 is TGCAGTGCAAGGCTTAGCGGGAAACAAGAGACCCAGTACTTC.

This clonotype has a handful of counts. The chain has TRBV6-1 and TRBJ2-7; 11 nucleotides line up with TRBD1. The CDR3 covers 14 residues. Germline CDR1 reads MNHNS; CDR2 reads SASEGT. V shed 6 bases, J shed 7 bases, and the junction held 8 bases outside the gene matches. The CDR3 DNA follows: TGTGCCAGCAGAACCGGGACAGGGGGAGGTGAGCAGTACGTC. Encoded protein: CASRTGTGGGEQYV.

This clonotype has ten or more counts. In DNA form, the CDR3 reads TGTGCCAGCAGTCCGGGGGGACACAATGAGCAGTTCTTC. This codes for CASSPGGHNEQFF. This chain uses TRBV12-3 or TRBV12-4 with TRBJ2-1; TRBD2 matches at 7 bases. This CDR3 is 13 amino acids long. The junction had 3 bases not matched to a gene; V was cut back by 5 bases and J by 5 bases.

The chain is built from TRBV3-1 and TRBJ1-4, with 12 bases that match TRBD1. The ends lost 4 bases at V and 8 bases at J; junction bases unmatched: 5. CDR3 size: 15 residues. The germline gives CDR1 LGHDT, CDR2 YNNKEL (reference sequence). The CDR3 sequence is CASSPGQGAGEKLFF. Here the CDR3 DNA reads TGTGCCAGCAGCCCGGGACAGGGGGCTGGCGAAAAACTGTTTTTT. The full variable domain, in which reference TRBV3-1 and TRBJ1-4 provide the parts outside the CDR3, is DTAVSQTPKYLVTQMGNDKSIKCEQNLGHDTMYWYKQDSKKFLKIMFSYNNKELIINETVPNRFSPKSPDKAHLNLHINSLELGDSAVYFCASSPGQGAGEKLFFGSGTQLSVL.

This clonotype was found a few times. The CDR3 is CASSVGDGGVVGDEQFF. CDR3 coding DNA: TGTGCCAGCAGCGTAGGCGACGGGGGCGTCGTGGGCGATGAGCAGTTCTTC. This chain links TRBV9 with TRBJ2-1; D tentatively fits TRBD1 or TRBD2 (6 bases each). The CDR3 length is 17 residues. The V gene lost 0 bases and the J gene lost 8 bases, with 21 bases spanning the gap. Germline V gene data show CDR1 as SGDLS and CDR2 as YYNGEE. The full variable domain, with the rest looked up from reference TRBV9 and TRBJ2-1, is DSGVTQTPKHLITATGQRVTLRCSPRSGDLSVYWYQQSLDQGLQFLIQYYNGEERAKGNILERFSAQQFPDLHSELNLSSLELGDSALYFCASSVGDGGVVGDEQFFGPGTRLTVL.

This clonotype was found a few times. V usage is TRBV15 and J usage is TRBJ1-3; no clear D. Germline V gene data show CDR1 as LNHNV and CDR2 as YYDKDF (reference sequence). Trimming removed 0 bases at V and 2 bases at J, with 11 bases between. The CDR3 is made up of 16 amino acids. DNA of the CDR3: TGTGCCACCAGCAGAGATCGTTTGGGTCCTGGAAACACCATATATTTT. Translation gives CATSRDRLGPGNTIYF.

V gene TRBV20-1 combines with J gene TRBJ2-3; D may be TRBD2 (5 bases). V lost 3 bases to trimming and J lost 0 bases, with 13 bases between them. The CDR3 is made up of 15 amino acids. Germline loops: CDR1 DFQATT, CDR2 SNEGSKA (reference sequence). CDR3 sequence: CSARSSSGSTDTQYF. CDR3 sequence (DNA): TGCAGTGCTAGGTCCTCTTCGGGGAGCACAGATACGCAGTATTTT.

This clonotype has ten or more counts. CDR3 DNA sequence: TGTGCCAGCATCCCGACAGGGGAGGACGAGCAGTACTTC. Its translation is CASIPTGEDEQYF. The rearrangement joins TRBV12-3 or TRBV12-4 to TRBJ2-7; TRBD1 matches 8 bases. The CDR3 is 13 residues long. V was clipped by 7 bases and J by 5 bases; unmatched bases: 7.